This T cell receptor beta chain was obtained from a study of response to subunit inactivated influenza vaccine. From the RT-PCR reads, TCRdb called clonotypes with MiXCR, one entry per CDR3 protein. Here the sample spans roughly 170,000 distinct CDR3 sequences, about 9% being singletons. Findings and limits, study-wide: Authors suggested each seasonal flu vaccination may recruit only limited numbers of new T cells.

This clonotype was detected many times. Its antigen is currently unknown. The sequencing used non-naive T cells sorted from PBMCs, collected on the day of vaccination. The receptor was derived from a man aged 45 to 65 who received an inactivated influenza vaccine.

The DNA for the CDR3 is TGTGCCAGCAGCTTTAGCGGGAGACGAACAGATACGCAGTATTTT. This translates into CASSFSGRRTDTQYF. The rearrangement links TRBV7-2 to TRBJ2-3, with TRBD2 matching 9 bases. The CDR3 is made up of 15 amino acids. The germline CDR1 and CDR2 sequences are SGHTA and FQGNSA. V lost 3 bases, J lost 3 bases, and 4 bases stayed unmatched.